Detailed here is one T cell receptor beta chain. This clonotype was seen more than once but under ten times. This clone's antigen is unknown. Nothing much larger sits one base from this clone, and base qualities are not available. Hyperthyroidism patients were newly diagnosed, had a disease duration of under 2 months, and were aged 18 to 65 years. Any patient with an uncontrolled infection, another autoimmune disease, pregnancy or lactation was excluded. Diagnoses relied on clinical symptoms, serum thyroxine and TRAb, thyroid ultrasound and orbital computed tomography. For progressor patients, blood was drawn at the first diagnosis of hyperthyroidism, before any ophthalmopathy symptoms had appeared. PBMCs were isolated from about 9 ml of fresh peripheral blood by Ficoll-Paque density gradient centrifugation. Progressor patients were first diagnosed with Graves' hyperthyroidism and then developed ophthalmopathy during follow-up. Trizol reagent was used to extract total RNA, and RNA quality was then checked on an Agilent 2100 Bioanalyzer.

The TCR beta CDR3 regions were amplified from RNA transcripts. The TCR CDR3 was subjected to a first round of RT-PCR using the HTBI primer set and the Qiagen OneStep RT-PCR kit. The libraries were constructed in a second round of multiplex PCR and then size-selected and purified. Paired-end sequencing of the libraries was performed with 100 bp reads on an Illumina HiSeq2000. The published analysis was carried out like this. Raw data were processed with SOAPnuke, discarding reads with adapters, uncalled bases, mean Phred below 15, or no exact constant-primer or identifier match. COPE v1.2.5 was used to merge the high-quality paired reads, and each unique nucleotide sequence was defined as a clonotype. Clonotypes were aligned to IMGT TRBV, TRBD and TRBJ reference segments using MiTCR v1.1. Analysis was restricted to V-J combinations with a frequency above 0.0001, which covered 99.2% of repertoires. A TCS score was defined as the ratio between F50 (clonal expansion) and ExV (chaos), using BLOSUM62-based TCRdist between CDR3 peptides within each V-J. Welch's t-statistics and random forest reduced 500 to 550 V-J features to 13, which were used in a naive Bayes classifier (R e1071). TCRdb trimmed public reads at Q25 via fastp, called clones via MiXCR and kept in-frame beta chains. Under each unique CDR3 protein, matching rows form one entry showing the most common genes and DNA. TCRdb assigned the V and J calls; the authors' analysis was not used. In all, the sample holds around 380,000 distinct CDR3 sequences, and approximately 13% of those were seen once. The top ten hold less than 25% of the sample.

The data were obtained in a study of T cells in Graves' hyperthyroidism and ophthalmopathy (dated by TCRdb to the late 2010s). Context from the whole study: Peripheral blood samples were taken at the time of initial diagnosis, prior to any treatment. A discovery cohort of approximately 97 patients, about 40 with Graves' ophthalmopathy and over 55 with stable Graves' hyperthyroidism, was used to find distinguishing TCR V-J signatures. Thyroid tissue and blood T-cell repertoires from several Graves' hyperthyroidism patients were also compared in the study. Prospective prediction of ophthalmopathy was tested in an independent validation cohort of 18 to 20 hyperthyroidism patients and some 17 patients who later progressed to ophthalmopathy. The paper reports TCR Vbeta CDR3 sequencing of some 140 peripheral blood samples: over 40 ophthalmopathy, over 70 hyperthyroidism and around 17 progressor patients. After sampling, hyperthyroidism patients received methimazole starting at 30 mg daily, and ophthalmopathy patients received high-dose intravenous methylprednisolone. For training and testing, the roughly 100 patients in the discovery cohort were randomly divided in a 7:3 ratio.

Broader findings and caveats from the paper: Most expanded thyroid clonotypes (frequency above 0.001) were also found in blood, which suggests that blood repertoires may mirror thyroid immune responses. A model built on a 13 V-J signature distinguished ophthalmopathy from stable hyperthyroidism, reaching 87.88% sensitivity and 81.08% specificity in cross-validation and 80%/75% in testing. In validation, the model predicted progression to ophthalmopathy with approximately 71% sensitivity and approximately 74% specificity, a median of 6.5 months before onset. Sample size was not statistically predetermined, and investigators were not blinded to group allocation.

The TCR comes from a man aged 30-40 years with Graves' hyperthyroidism that later progressed to Graves' ophthalmopathy. Sequenced material: blood.

The bases are TGCAGTGCAAGGACAGGGGAGGGCACCGGGGAGCTGTTTTTT. The resulting protein is CSARTGEGTGELFF. The chain employs TRBV20-1 and TRBJ2-2, with TRBD1 identical over 9 junction bases. The germline V gene (reference sequence) sets CDR1 to DFQATT and CDR2 to SNEGSKA. From V the trimming removes 6 bases and from J it removes 4 bases, while the gene matches leave 6 bases of the junction unaccounted for. The CDR3 numbers 14 residues from cysteine through phenylalanine. Only the CDR3 region is kept as DNA, spanning 42 bases read in frame from base 1.